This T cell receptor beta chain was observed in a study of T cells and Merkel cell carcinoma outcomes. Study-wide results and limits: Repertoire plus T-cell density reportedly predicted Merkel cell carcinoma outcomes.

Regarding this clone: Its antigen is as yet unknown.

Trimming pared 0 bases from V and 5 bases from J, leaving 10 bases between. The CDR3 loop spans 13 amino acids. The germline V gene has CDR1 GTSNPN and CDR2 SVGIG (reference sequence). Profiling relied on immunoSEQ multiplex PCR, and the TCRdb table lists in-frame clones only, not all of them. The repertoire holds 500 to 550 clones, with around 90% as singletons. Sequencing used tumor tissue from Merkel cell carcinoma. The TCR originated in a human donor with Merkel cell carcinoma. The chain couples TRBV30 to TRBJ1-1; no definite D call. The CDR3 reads CAWSVAWRTEAFF. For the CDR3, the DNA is TGTGCCTGGAGTGTAGCCTGGAGGACTGAAGCTTTCTTT.